This T cell receptor (beta chain) comes out of a study of shared clonotypes between healthy human individuals. General study results and limits: Across a handful of donors, naive CD4 shared around 5.1%, naive CD8 about 3.2%, memory CD4 less than 2.5%, memory CD8 more than 0.35%. Limited genetic and exposure-history diversity came from having few donors.

The donor population consisted of healthy HIV-negative adults with no recent acute infections or vaccinations. Note on this clone: What it binds is not known.

Measured with immunoSEQ multiplex PCR; TCRdb has only the in-frame clones, and not every one. Among millions of clones, approximately 94% were seen once, and the ten largest hold around 0.14%. The sample was naive CD4+ T cells sorted from blood. Noted subset: CD45RA+ positively selected. The receptor's source is a man between 18 and 35 years old in good health.

The CDR3 bases are TGTGCCATCAGCACCGGGACTAGTGGCTCTGGGGCCAACGTCCTGACTTTC. This gives the protein CAISTGTSGSGANVLTF. This rearrangement joins TRBV10-3 to TRBJ2-6, with 8 bases fitting TRBD2. J gave up 0 bases and V 6 bases, and 7 bases lay outside the gene matches. The germline V gene has CDR1 ENHRY and CDR2 SYGVKD. CDR3 length: 17 amino acids.